This T cell receptor beta chain comes out of a study of shared clonotypes between healthy human individuals. In the naive CD8 group, cells lacked CD45RO and were positively selected for CCR7, so terminally differentiated effector memory CD45RA+ cells were left out. A note on this clone: Its antigen is unknown.

General observations from the study: Limitation of the genetic and exposure-history diversity represented came from the few donors.

TCRdb's copy holds only in-frame clones and misses some; the assay was immunoSEQ multiplex PCR. Among under 700,000 clones listed, around 96% were seen once. This CDR3 contains 15 residues. From germline, CDR1 is SGHKS and CDR2 YYEKEE (reference sequence). Trimming removed 5 bases at V and 4 bases at J, with 16 bases between. The sequencing sample was made of naive CD8+ T cells sorted from blood. This clonotype was sampled from a woman under 40 in good health. The V and J genes are TRBV5-5 and TRBJ2-1; tentative D call: TRBD1 (5 bases). In DNA, the CDR3 is TGTGCCAGCAGTAAATCAGGGATTGGTTACAATGAGCAGTTCTTC. It is translated as CASSKSGIGYNEQFF. Drawing the rest from reference TRBV5-5 and TRBJ2-1, the complete variable domain is DAGVTQSPTHLIKTRGQQVTLRCSPISGHKSVSWYQQVLGQGPQFIFQYYEKEERGRGNFPDRFSARQFPNYSSELNVNALLLGDSALYLCASSKSGIGYNEQFFGPGTRLTVL.